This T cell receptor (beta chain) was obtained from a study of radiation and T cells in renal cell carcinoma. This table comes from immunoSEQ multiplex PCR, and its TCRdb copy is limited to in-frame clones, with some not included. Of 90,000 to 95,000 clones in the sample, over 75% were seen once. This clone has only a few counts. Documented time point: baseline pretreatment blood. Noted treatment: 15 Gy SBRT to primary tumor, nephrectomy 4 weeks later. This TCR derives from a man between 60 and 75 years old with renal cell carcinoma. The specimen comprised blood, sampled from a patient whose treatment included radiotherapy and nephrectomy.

Here the CDR3 DNA reads TGCAGCGTCCGGGGGCAAGCTAATCAGCCCCAGCATTTT. Its translation is CSVRGQANQPQHF. This rearrangement joins TRBV29-1 to TRBJ1-5; a possible D gene is TRBD1 (6 bases). V lost 6 bases to trimming and J lost 4 bases, with 13 bases between them. Germline CDR1 and CDR2: SQVTM and ANQGSEA. The CDR3 has 13 residues. The full variable domain, rest sourced from reference TRBV29-1 and TRBJ1-5, is SAVISQKPSRDICQRGTSLTIQCQVDSQVTMMFWYRQQPGQSLTLIATANQGSEATYESGFVIDKFPISRPNLTFSTLTVSNMSPEDSSIYLCSVRGQANQPQHFGDGTRLSIL.